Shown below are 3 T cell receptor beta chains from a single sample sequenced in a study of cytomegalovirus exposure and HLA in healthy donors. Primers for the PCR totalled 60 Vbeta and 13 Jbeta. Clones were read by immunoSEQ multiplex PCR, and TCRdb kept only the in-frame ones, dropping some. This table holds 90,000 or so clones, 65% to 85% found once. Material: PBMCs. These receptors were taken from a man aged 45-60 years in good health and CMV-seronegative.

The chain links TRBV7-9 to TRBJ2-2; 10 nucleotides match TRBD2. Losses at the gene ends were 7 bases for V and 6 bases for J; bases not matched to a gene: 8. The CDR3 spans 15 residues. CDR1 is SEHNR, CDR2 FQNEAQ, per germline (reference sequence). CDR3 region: CASIGTSVMSGELFF. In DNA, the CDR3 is TGTGCCAGCATCGGGACTAGCGTTATGTCCGGGGAGCTGTTTTTT.

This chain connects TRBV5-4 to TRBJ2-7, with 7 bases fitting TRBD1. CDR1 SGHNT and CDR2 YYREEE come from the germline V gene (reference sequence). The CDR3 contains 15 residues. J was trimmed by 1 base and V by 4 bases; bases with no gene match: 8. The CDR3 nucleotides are TGTGCCAGCAGCCCTTATTTGACAGGGTCCTACGAGCAGTACTTC. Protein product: CASSPYLTGSYEQYF.

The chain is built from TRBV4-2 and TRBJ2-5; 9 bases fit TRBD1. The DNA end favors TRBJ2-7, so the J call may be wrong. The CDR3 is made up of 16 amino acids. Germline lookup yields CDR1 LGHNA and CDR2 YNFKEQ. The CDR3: CASSQGAGQGTYEQYF. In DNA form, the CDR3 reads TGTGCCAGCAGCCAAGGGGCGGGACAGGGCACCTACGAGCAGTACTTC.